Described below is a single TCR beta chain sequence and its context. What it recognizes is unknown. Produced via immunoSEQ multiplex PCR; TCRdb's table is partial and in-frame only. Of more than 120,000 clones listed, around 90% were seen once; the top ten hold under 2%. The data belong to a study of T cell responses to AZD1222 COVID-19 vaccine. Findings of the study overall: Only six AZD1222 recipients tested seropositive at baseline. When two AZD1222 doses had been given, Spike-specific TCR breadth and depth rose. Females made up more of the donors, who were largely white British, and clonal diversity may have come out too low. With dominance at 160-218 and 743-854, vaccine-associated CD4 TCRs spanned spike.

The CDR3 extends over 17 amino acids. Germline loops: CDR1 SGHRS, CDR2 YFSETQ. The ends were cut back, 0 bases at V and 2 bases at J, with 14 bases in the middle. The input for sequencing was peripheral blood, taken 28 days after the second AZD1222 dose. The chain combines TRBV5-1 with TRBJ2-2; D might be TRBD2 (5 bases). The TCR originated in an adult who received the AZD1222 COVID-19 vaccine. The CDR3 region is CASSLGGHLLNTGELFF. The CDR3 DNA is TGCGCCAGCAGCTTGGGAGGGCACCTTCTAAACACCGGGGAGCTGTTTTTT.